The rows below give T cell receptor beta chains drawn from one sample of a study of PD-1 blockade in classical Hodgkin lymphoma. Sequenced by immunoSEQ multiplex PCR; TCRdb stores in-frame clones only, minus some. In the table there are 100,000 to 120,000 clones, roughly 87% of which are singletons. Sample: peripheral blood mononuclear cells (PBMCs), taken before the second cycle of nivolumab. The receptor source for this set is a human donor with classical Hodgkin lymphoma. Both conserved end residues are part of each CDR3. The D gene is left open where the match is weak. Clone size, where shown, is once, few, many, or a class for clones that have expanded.

clone_size	v_call	d_call	cdr3_length	j_call	cdr3_aa	cdr3_nt
few	TRBV19	TRBD1	15	TRBJ1-5	CASSAGQGGNQPQHF	TGTGCCAGTAGTGCTGGACAGGGGGGGAATCAGCCCCAGCATTTT
-	TRBV9	-	13	TRBJ2-2	CASSVVGFGELFF	TGTGCCAGCAGCGTAGTGGGGTTCGGGGAGCTGTTTTTT
-	TRBV9	-	12	TRBJ2-3	CASSPWQGTQYF	TGTGCCAGCAGCCCGTGGCAGGGGACGCAGTATTTT
-	TRBV5-5	TRBD1	16	TRBJ2-5	CASSRGQGLVQETQYF	TGTGCCAGCAGTCGTGGACAGGGCTTGGTGCAGGAGACCCAGTACTTC
-	TRBV7-2	-	15	TRBJ2-1	CASSFIQSKYNEQFF	TGTGCCAGCAGCTTTATCCAGAGTAAATACAATGAGCAGTTCTTC
once	TRBV4-3	-	15	TRBJ1-1	CASRPWTAANTEAFF	TGCGCCAGCAGACCCTGGACAGCCGCGAACACTGAAGCTTTCTTT
once	TRBV19	TRBD1	14	TRBJ1-1	CASMILQGDTEAFF	TGTGCCAGTATGATACTCCAGGGGGACACTGAAGCTTTCTTT
-	TRBV2	-	12	TRBJ2-2	CASSVGVGELFF	TGTGCCAGCAGTGTAGGGGTCGGGGAGCTGTTTTTT
-	TRBV9	TRBD2	16	TRBJ2-2	CASSPGVSGSTGELFF	TGTGCCAGCAGCCCAGGGGTTAGCGGGAGTACCGGGGAGCTGTTTTTT
-	TRBV4-2	-	13	TRBJ1-1	CASNPTPGLEAFF	TGTGCCAGCAACCCTACCCCAGGCCTTGAAGCTTTCTTT
-	TRBV6-5	TRBD1	16	TRBJ1-1	CASSYLGTVINTEAFF	TGTGCCAGCAGTTACTTGGGGACAGTCATCAACACTGAAGCTTTCTTT
-	TRBV14	TRBD1	14	TRBJ2-7	CASSHGTDLGEQYF	TGTGCCAGCAGCCATGGGACAGATTTGGGAGAGCAGTACTTC
few	TRBV30	TRBD1	14	TRBJ1-1	CAWSTGTGNTEAFF	TGTGCCTGGAGTACCGGGACAGGGAACACTGAAGCTTTCTTT
few	TRBV28	-	15	TRBJ1-5	CASSSNRVMGQPQHF	TGTGCCAGCAGTTCGAACAGGGTTATGGGTCAGCCCCAGCATTTT
-	TRBV29-1	TRBD1	17	TRBJ1-4	CSVAGTGGFATNEKLFF	TGCAGCGTCGCCGGGACAGGGGGATTCGCAACTAATGAAAAACTGTTTTTT
-	TRBV14	-	16	TRBJ2-3	CASSLRTRSSTDTQYF	TGTGCCAGCAGCCTAAGGACCCGATCTTCCACAGATACGCAGTATTTT
once	TRBV10-1	-	15	TRBJ2-7	CASSESGLDTYEQYF	TGCGCCAGCAGTGAGTCTGGACTGGATACCTACGAGCAGTACTTC
once	TRBV10-2	TRBD1	17	TRBJ1-2	CASSPSNPGQGMNGYTF	TGCGCCAGCAGCCCAAGTAATCCGGGACAGGGTATGAATGGCTACACCTTC
-	TRBV2	TRBD1	17	TRBJ2-1	CASSAFPDRAEDNEQFF	TGTGCCAGCAGTGCCTTTCCTGACAGGGCAGAGGACAATGAGCAGTTCTTC
-	TRBV4-3	-	14	TRBJ2-7	CASSQELVLYEQYF	TGCGCCAGCAGCCAAGAACTAGTACTTTACGAGCAGTACTTC